In this sample, the clone carrying this T cell receptor beta chain turned up a few times. Its antigen is as yet unknown. The data stem from a study of T cell repertoires in cytomegalovirus infection. Study details: CMV infection plus the matching HLA type was flagged by public TCR beta signatures. General study points: Adding up the frequency of public TCR beta families identified people who carried CMV plus the relevant HLA. HLA-C-restricted CMV-specific TCR beta clonotypes were dominant in the ex vivo response.

TCRdb itself ran the reads through MiXCR, one entry per CDR3 protein. Of some 180,000 distinct CDR3 sequences in the sample, roughly 17% were seen once. The V and J ends lost 9 bases and 2 bases respectively, with 14 bases between them. In germline, CDR1 is PRHDT, CDR2 FYEKMQ (reference sequence). The CDR3 loop spans 15 amino acids. This sequence joins TRBV13 and TRBJ2-6; D assignment may be TRBD1 or TRBD2 (5 bases each). The sequence was collected from a human donor in good health (CMV status not recorded). Some clones in this sample may be carry-over from other donors' samples. The sample consisted of CD8+ T cells from PBMCs. The CDR3 here is CASLPRGTGANVLTF. The CDR3 DNA reads TGTGCCAGTCTTCCCCGGGGCACTGGGGCCAACGTCCTGACTTTC. The full variable domain, its missing parts supplied by reference TRBV13 and TRBJ2-6, is AAGVIQSPRHLIKEKRETATLKCYPIPRHDTVYWYQQGPGQDPQFLISFYEKMQSDKGSIPDRFSAQQFSDYHSELNMSSLELGDSALYFCASLPRGTGANVLTFGAGSRLTVL.